This TCR beta chain derives from a study of T cell changes during pregnancy in multiple sclerosis. The table came from immunoSEQ multiplex PCR; TCRdb's copy has only in-frame clones and leaves some out. The profile shows about 42,000 clones, roughly nine tenths of them singletons. Germline V gene lookup returns CDR1 MNHNS and CDR2 SASEGT. With 11 bases clipped from V and 5 bases from J, the junction kept 10 bases outside the gene matches. This CDR3 has 14 amino acids. J is TRBJ1-5 and V is TRBV6-1; TRBD1 matches at 9 bases. The clonotype originates from a female donor with multiple sclerosis, enrolled in a pregnancy study. Sequenced here: CD4+ T cells from peripheral blood mononuclear cells, sampled before pregnancy. CDR3 region: CAARGQGVYQPQHF. The CDR3 DNA reads as TGTGCCGCCAGGGGACAGGGAGTTTATCAGCCCCAGCATTTT.